Shown below are 19 T cell receptor beta chains from a single sample sequenced in a study of radiotherapy plus CTLA-4 blockade in lung cancer. Clones were sequenced by immunoSEQ multiplex PCR, and TCRdb holds only the in-frame ones, with some missing. Of 89,000 or so clones in the sample, 75% to 85% were seen once. The material was peripheral blood, obtained from a patient treated with radiotherapy plus ipilimumab. Receptor source: a human donor with non-small cell lung cancer who had a partial response to radiotherapy plus ipilimumab.

This clone was seen only a few times. V usage is TRBV29-1 and J usage is TRBJ2-7, with 10 bases lining up with TRBD1. The V gene's germline CDR1 is SQVTM and CDR2 ANQGSEA. V gave up 4 bases and J gave up 4 bases; unmatched junction bases: 4. The CDR3 consists of 13 residues. The DNA of the CDR3 is TGCAGCGTTGTTGGGACAGGGGTTTACGAGCAGTACTTC. Protein sequence: CSVVGTGVYEQYF.

The chain uses TRBV10-3 and TRBJ1-2, with D possibly matching TRBD1 (6 bases). The CDR3 loop spans 14 amino acids. The V end lost 3 bases, the J end lost 4 bases, and 12 bases lay between the germline ends. CDR1 is ENHRY and CDR2 is SYGVKD in the germline V gene. The DNA of the CDR3 is TGTGCCATCAGTGACGGGGGGCGCGCCTATGGCTACACCTTC. It translates to CAISDGGRAYGYTF.

The chain combines TRBV6-6 with TRBJ1-5, with TRBD1 identical over 9 bases. The CDR3 length is 14 residues. Germline V gives CDR1 MNHNY, CDR2 SVGAGI (reference sequence). V lost 6 bases to trimming and J lost 4 bases; unmatched junction nucleotides: 4. The chain's CDR3 is CASRSGTGNQPQHF. In DNA, the CDR3 is TGTGCCAGCAGGTCCGGGACAGGGAATCAGCCCCAGCATTTT.

J is TRBJ2-5 and V is TRBV28; 9 nucleotides agree with TRBD1. The assigned J gene may be wrong: the sequence end matches TRBJ2-7 better. CDR3 length: 14 amino acids. Germline-derived CDR1 and CDR2 are MDHEN and SYDVKM. The CDR3 spells CASSSDRGIREQYF. The DNA of the CDR3 is TGTGCCAGCAGCTCGGACAGGGGAATTCGCGAGCAGTACTTC.

The gene calls are TRBV5-4 and TRBJ2-7, with D maybe TRBD2 (5 bases). CDR1 is SGHNT, CDR2 YYREEE, per germline (reference sequence). This CDR3 is 14 amino acids long. Trimming shortened V by 1 base and J by 6 bases, and 14 bases separated the two germline ends. The CDR3, as DNA: TGTGCCAGCAGCTTGTGGAGGACTGAGGGCGAGCAGTACTTC. It is translated as CASSLWRTEGEQYF.

The V gene is TRBV6-6, the J gene TRBJ2-3; D is possibly TRBD2 (6 bases). Trimming took off 4 bases at V and 5 bases at J, with 13 bases between the two ends. The CDR3 sequence is 14 residues long. Germline CDR1 reads MNHNY; CDR2 reads SVGAGI (reference sequence). The CDR3 DNA reads TGTGCCAGCAGTTCAAACGACGGGGGAGATACGCAGTATTTT. Amino acids: CASSSNDGGDTQYF.

J is TRBJ2-5 and V is TRBV5-1; tentatively, D is TRBD2 (5 bases). V gave up 6 bases and J gave up 5 bases, with 20 bases separating them. The CDR3 is 15 amino acids. The germline V gene encodes CDR1 SGHRS and CDR2 YFSETQ. As DNA, the CDR3 is TGCGCCAGCAACCCCAACCCGGGCGGCGGGGAGACCCAGTACTTC. Its protein product is CASNPNPGGGETQYF.

This chain connects TRBV5-4 to TRBJ2-7, with TRBD2 matching 7 bases. CDR3 length: 17 amino acids. V gave up 0 bases and J gave up 7 bases; unmatched junction bases: 16. Per the germline V gene, CDR1 is SGHNT and CDR2 is YYREEE (reference sequence). The CDR3 DNA is TGTGCCAGCAGCTTGGATCGGCGTCGGACCCTGGGAGGGGAGCAGTACTTC. Protein: CASSLDRRRTLGGEQYF.

In this sample, this clone turned up once. This sequence joins TRBV18 and TRBJ1-5; D may be TRBD1 (5 bases). Trimming left V 0 bases short and J 6 bases short, with 18 bases between. Per germline, CDR1 KGHSH and CDR2 LQKENI. The CDR3 length is 17 residues. CDR3 in DNA: TGTGCCAGCTCACCACCGGGGGGGGGAGGGGAGGGTCAGCCCCAGCATTTT. The encoded protein is CASSPPGGGGEGQPQHF.

The rearrangement joins TRBV28 to TRBJ1-1; D perhaps matches TRBD1 (5 bases). CDR1 and CDR2 (germline): MDHEN, SYDVKM. CDR3 length equals 15 residues. Trimming stripped 1 base from V and 2 bases from J, with 11 bases between. The CDR3 bases are TGTGCCAGCAGTTTATTTGGGGGAGGCAACACTGAAGCTTTCTTT. This gives the protein CASSLFGGGNTEAFF.

The CDR3 DNA is TGTGCCAGCATCGGAGGGACAGGGGGCAATGAGCAGTTCTTC. Protein: CASIGGTGGNEQFF. The chain is built from TRBV5-4 and TRBJ2-1, with 11 bases aligning to TRBD1. The germline gives CDR1 SGHNT, CDR2 YYREEE (reference sequence). This CDR3 region has 14 residues. The junction had 5 bases not matched to a gene; V was cut back by 6 bases and J by 6 bases. The full variable domain, in which reference TRBV5-4 and TRBJ2-1 provide the parts outside the CDR3, is ETGVTQSPTHLIKTRGQQVTLRCSSQSGHNTVSWYQQALGQGPQFIFQYYREEENGRGNFPPRFSGLQFPNYSSELNVNALELDDSALYLCASIGGTGGNEQFFGPGTRLTVL.

This sequence joins TRBV18 and TRBJ2-7, with D tentatively TRBD1 (6 bases). The CDR3 sequence is 15 residues long. Trimming left V 3 bases short and J 4 bases short, with 16 bases between. Germline lookup yields CDR1 KGHSH and CDR2 LQKENI. The CDR3 region has the DNA TGTGCCAGCTCACCGGTAGGGGGTACTTTTTACGAGCAGTACTTC. This codes for CASSPVGGTFYEQYF.

This chain uses TRBV10-3 with TRBJ2-7; 8 positions match TRBD1. The length of the CDR3 is 14 residues. V trimming: 6 bases; J trimming: 9 bases; junction bases outside the gene matches: 13. The germline V gene has CDR1 ENHRY and CDR2 SYGVKD. CDR3 sequence reads: CAIRANPPGGPQYF. In DNA, the CDR3 is TGTGCCATCAGAGCCAACCCCCCAGGGGGCCCGCAGTACTTC.

CDR3 in DNA: TGTGCCAGCAGCCGGGGGGCCCCAGGGGAGGGTGAAAAACTGTTTTTT. Encoded protein: CASSRGAPGEGEKLFF. J is TRBJ1-4 and V is TRBV7-9; tentative D call: TRBD1 (6 bases). Germline assignment: CDR1 SEHNR and CDR2 FQNEAQ (reference sequence). The CDR3 spans 16 residues. V lost 5 bases and J 7 bases, leaving 20 bases between the germline ends. The full variable domain, completed using reference TRBV7-9 and TRBJ1-4, is DTGVSQNPRHKITKRGQNVTFRCDPISEHNRLYWYRQTLGQGPEFLTYFQNEAQLEKSRLLSDRFSAERPKGSFSTLEIQRTEQGDSAMYLCASSRGAPGEGEKLFFGSGTQLSVL.

The chain links TRBV7-3 to TRBJ2-1, with 9 positions matching TRBD1. Germline CDR1 is SGHTA and CDR2 is FQGTGA. The CDR3 has 17 residues. With V trimmed by 3 bases and J by 4 bases, 10 bases remained unmatched. The CDR3 sequence is CASSLGARDRVYNEQFF. The CDR3 nucleotides read TGTGCCAGCAGCTTGGGGGCCCGGGACAGGGTTTACAATGAGCAGTTCTTC. The full variable domain, with the rest looked up from reference TRBV7-3 and TRBJ2-1, is GAGVSQTPSNKVTEKGKYVELRCDPISGHTALYWYRQSLGQGPEFLIYFQGTGAADDSGLPNDRFFAVRPEGSVSTLKIQRTERGDSAVYLCASSLGARDRVYNEQFFGPGTRLTVL.

This chain joins TRBV14 and TRBJ2-3; D unclear. The CDR3 has 15 residues. CDR1 and CDR2 from the germline V gene are SGHDN and FVKESK. Trimming took off 4 bases at V and 7 bases at J, with 18 bases between the two ends. In DNA, the CDR3 is TGTGCCAGCAGCCTACTTATTGGAGATAGCAATACGCAGTATTTT. Translating it yields CASSLLIGDSNTQYF.

The rearrangement joins TRBV18 to TRBJ2-5; a possible D gene is TRBD2 (5 bases). The CDR3 totals 15 residues. CDR1 KGHSH and CDR2 LQKENI come from the germline V gene. Trimming removed 1 base from V and 1 base from J, with 10 bases in between. As DNA, the CDR3 is TGTGCCAGCTCACCACTCTCCGCGGGCCAAGAGACCCAGTACTTC. This sequence encodes CASSPLSAGQETQYF.

This chain connects TRBV28 to TRBJ1-1; D might be TRBD1 (6 bases). V gave up 2 bases and J gave up 5 bases, with 12 bases separating them. The CDR3 is 14 residues long. Germline V gives CDR1 MDHEN, CDR2 SYDVKM. Here the CDR3 DNA reads TGTGCCAGCAGTTTACATCAGGGGCAAACTGAAGCTTTCTTT. This gives the protein CASSLHQGQTEAFF.

This clone has just a few counts. The chain is built from TRBV2 and TRBJ2-5; D perhaps matches TRBD2 (5 bases). Trimming stripped 6 bases from V and 1 base from J, with 9 bases between. Germline V lookup: CDR1 SNHLY, CDR2 FYNNEI. The CDR3 is 13 amino acids. CDR3 residues: CASSDLAQETQYF. The CDR3 bases are TGTGCCAGCAGCGATCTAGCCCAAGAGACCCAGTACTTC.